This TCR beta chain was identified during a study of vaccination and CD4 T cells after COVID-19. Study in general: Of the convalescent patients, who were SARS-CoV-2 positive by nasal swab PCR, several had mild and one severe disease.

As regards this clonotype: Its antigen is not identified.

Sequencing of cultured CD4+ T cell DNA used the Oncomine TCR Beta short-read assay. In TCRdb, the PCR reads were re-called with MiXCR into one record per CDR3 protein. The table lists about 20,000 distinct CDR3 sequences, about 59% of them singletons. Described treatment: roughly 11-day PBMC culture with coronavirus spike peptide pools or control peptides (ViraFEST assay). Upon completion of about 11 days of culture, CD4+ T cells were isolated via negative selection. V lost 7 bases to trimming and J lost 5 bases, with 18 bases between them. The CDR3 covers 15 residues. Germline assignment: CDR1 DFQATT and CDR2 SNEGSKA (reference sequence).

The chain employs TRBV20-1 and TRBJ1-6; D is perhaps TRBD1 (6 bases). The sequence was collected from a human donor who had recovered from COVID-19. Sample: CD4+ T cells from blood, cultured in vitro. As DNA, the CDR3 is TGCAGTGGGCAGGGGACACCGCCCAATAATTCACCCCTCCACTTT. Protein product: CSGQGTPPNNSPLHF.